What follows are 25 T cell receptor beta chains derived from one specimen sequenced in a study of shared clonotypes between healthy human individuals. Method: immunoSEQ multiplex PCR; TCRdb's copy keeps in-frame clones and lacks some. The table lists roughly 2 million clones, approximately 95% of them singletons. Sequenced sample: naive CD4+ T cells sorted from blood. The subset here: CD45RA+ positively selected. These receptors all come from a man aged 18 to 29 in good health.

The chain links TRBV18 to TRBJ1-1, with 7 bases fitting TRBD1. V was clipped by 5 bases and J by 3 bases; unmatched bases: 6. This CDR3 has 14 amino acids. CDR1 KGHSH and CDR2 LQKENI come from the germline V gene. The CDR3 coding sequence is TGTGCCAGCTCAACACAGGGGTCTTACACTGAAGCTTTCTTT. It codes for CASSTQGSYTEAFF.

The genes are TRBV5-4 and TRBJ2-3, with D unclear. Germline CDR1 and CDR2: SGHNT and YYREEE (reference sequence). The ends were cut back, 0 bases at V and 1 base at J, with 9 bases in the middle. The CDR3 is 15 residues long. The CDR3 loop reads CASSLDGSRTDTQYF. CDR3 nucleotide sequence: TGTGCCAGCAGCTTGGACGGATCCCGCACAGATACGCAGTATTTT. Using reference TRBV5-4 and TRBJ2-3 for the parts outside the CDR3, the full variable domain is ETGVTQSPTHLIKTRGQQVTLRCSSQSGHNTVSWYQQALGQGPQFIFQYYREEENGRGNFPPRFSGLQFPNYSSELNVNALELDDSALYLCASSLDGSRTDTQYFGPGTRLTVL.

The chain links TRBV5-1 to TRBJ1-3; D is unresolved. V was cut by 0 bases and J by 0 bases, with 13 bases left in between. Germline values: CDR1 SGHRS, CDR2 YFSETQ. This CDR3 is 17 amino acids long. The DNA for the CDR3 is TGCGCCAGCAGCTTGGCCTTATTGAGGGACTCTGGAAACACCATATATTTT. It codes for CASSLALLRDSGNTIYF.

The J gene is TRBJ1-6, the V gene TRBV4-1; D gene unclear. From germline, CDR1 is MGHRA and CDR2 YSYEKL. The CDR3 covers 13 residues. V shed 0 bases and J shed 12 bases, with 9 bases lying between them. The CDR3 is CASSQEDELPLHF. DNA of the CDR3: TGCGCCAGCAGCCAAGAAGATGAACTACCCCTCCACTTT.

The rearrangement uses TRBV10-2 and TRBJ2-7, with D perhaps given as TRBD1 or TRBD2 (6 bases each). Germline CDR1 reads WSHSY; CDR2 reads SAAADI. V was pared by 7 bases and J by 4 bases, with 14 bases between. The CDR3 contains 13 residues. The DNA of the CDR3 is TGCGCCAGCAACCGGGGGCGCGAATACGAGCAGTACTTC. Its translation is CASNRGREYEQYF.

The chain uses TRBV2 and TRBJ2-7; D is undetermined. The CDR3 consists of 12 residues. The germline CDR1 and CDR2 sequences are SNHLY and FYNNEI. Trimming removed 3 bases at V and 3 bases at J, with 6 bases between. CDR3 sequence reads: CASSDGNYEQYF. CDR3 in DNA: TGTGCCAGCAGTGACGGCAACTACGAGCAGTACTTC.

V is TRBV6-6 and J is TRBJ1-1; the match to TRBD1 covers 8 bases. Trimming took 6 bases from V and 11 from J; bases not matched to a gene: 8. The CDR3 is 12 amino acids. Germline V lookup: CDR1 MNHNY, CDR2 SVGAGI (reference sequence). The CDR3 protein is CASSPGQVGAFF. The CDR3, as DNA: TGTGCCAGCAGCCCGGGACAGGTTGGGGCTTTCTTT.

CDR3: CASSRGLSSYEQYF. For the CDR3, the DNA is TGTGCCAGTAGTAGGGGCCTTAGCTCCTACGAGCAGTACTTC. The chain combines TRBV19 with TRBJ2-7, with TRBD1 as a possible D gene (5 bases). The V gene's germline CDR1 is LNHDA and CDR2 SQIVND (reference sequence). Trimming cost V 4 bases and J 0 bases, with 10 bases left between them. CDR3 length: 14 amino acids.

V is TRBV18 and J is TRBJ1-2, with 8 bases aligning to TRBD1. V shed 5 bases and J 8 bases; nucleotides not matched to a gene: 10. This CDR3 has 14 residues. Germline V gene lookup returns CDR1 KGHSH and CDR2 LQKENI. CDR3 sequence (DNA): TGTGCCAGCTCATTCTCAGGGGGCGAGAACGGCTACACCTTC. It translates to CASSFSGGENGYTF.

The CDR3 here is CAWTNFHRADTQYF. As DNA, the CDR3 is TGTGCCTGGACCAATTTCCATCGGGCAGATACGCAGTATTTT. V is TRBV30 and J is TRBJ2-3; D is ambiguous. Germline values: CDR1 GTSNPN, CDR2 SVGIG (reference sequence). The CDR3 contains 14 residues. Trimming stripped 4 bases from V and 4 bases from J, with 15 bases between.

This chain links TRBV7-9 with TRBJ2-7; maybe TRBD2 (6 bases). In germline, CDR1 is SEHNR, CDR2 FQNEAQ (reference sequence). The V and J ends lost 5 bases and 5 bases respectively, with 10 bases between them. The length of the CDR3 is 12 residues. CDR3 in amino acids: CASSRESDEQYF. As DNA, the CDR3 is TGTGCCAGCAGCCGGGAGAGCGACGAGCAGTACTTC.

This sequence joins TRBV18 and TRBJ1-3; D call uncertain. The CDR3 loop spans 15 amino acids. Germline V gene data show CDR1 as KGHSH and CDR2 as LQKENI. Trimming removed 3 bases at V and 3 bases at J, with 12 bases between. The CDR3, as DNA: TGTGCCAGCTCACCCTCCGTTGATGGTGGAAACACCATATATTTT. Translating gives CASSPSVDGGNTIYF. Full variable domain (missing parts from reference TRBV18 and TRBJ1-3): NAGVMQNPRHLVRRRGQEARLRCSPMKGHSHVYWYRQLPEEGLKFMVYLQKENIIDESGMPKERFSAEFPKEGPSILRIQQVVRGDSAAYFCASSPSVDGGNTIYFGEGSWLTVV.

The chain combines TRBV4-1 with TRBJ2-4; D might be TRBD1 (5 bases). This CDR3 comprises 16 residues. Per the germline V gene, CDR1 is MGHRA and CDR2 is YSYEKL. V dropped 2 bases and J dropped 1 base, with 12 bases sitting between them. The CDR3 protein is CASSQPTGNAKNIQYF. The CDR3 DNA is TGCGCCAGCAGCCAACCTACAGGAAACGCCAAAAACATTCAGTACTTC.

Turning to this clone: Other DNA variants within this sample encode the same CDR3. The chain is built from TRBV18 and TRBJ1-3, with D unresolved. This CDR3 region has 14 residues. The V end was cut by 1 base, the J end by 0 bases, with 4 bases between. Germline assignment: CDR1 KGHSH and CDR2 LQKENI. The CDR3 is CASSPRDSGNTIYF. The CDR3 DNA reads as TGTGCCAGCTCACCACGGGACTCTGGAAACACCATATATTTT. The whole variable domain, remainder taken from reference TRBV18 and TRBJ1-3, is NAGVMQNPRHLVRRRGQEARLRCSPMKGHSHVYWYRQLPEEGLKFMVYLQKENIIDESGMPKERFSAEFPKEGPSILRIQQVVRGDSAAYFCASSPRDSGNTIYFGEGSWLTVV.

The chain links TRBV7-9 to TRBJ1-1, with 8 bases that match TRBD1. The V gene's germline CDR1 is SEHNR and CDR2 FQNEAQ (reference sequence). The CDR3 loop spans 16 amino acids. J lost 8 bases, V lost 4 bases, and 15 bases had no gene match. CDR3 amino acids: CASSSLGGSRDREAFF. The CDR3 DNA follows: TGTGCCAGCAGCTCCTTAGGAGGATCCCGGGACAGGGAAGCTTTCTTT.

This sequence joins TRBV5-6 and TRBJ1-5, with TRBD1 as a possible D gene (5 bases). This CDR3 spans 15 amino acids. CDR1 is SGHDT and CDR2 is YYEEEE in the germline V gene. Trimming stripped 0 bases from V and 3 bases from J, with 10 bases between. This CDR3 reads CASSLGEGINQPQHF. The DNA for the CDR3 is TGTGCCAGCAGCTTGGGGGAGGGGATCAATCAGCCCCAGCATTTT.

Of note for this clone: Relative to the germline gene, one junction end is altered; a read error may explain this. The chain recombines TRBV6-1 with TRBJ1-1; 8 nucleotides align to TRBD1. Germline CDR1 MNHNS, CDR2 SASEGT. This CDR3 contains 12 residues. CDR3 residues: CASSVGQGLWNF. CDR3 DNA sequence: TGTGCCAGCAGCGTCGGACAGGGCCTTTGGAACTTT.

This clone has just a few counts. V is TRBV27 and J is TRBJ1-5, with D possibly being TRBD1 (5 bases). Germline-derived CDR1 and CDR2 are MNHEY and SMNVEV (reference sequence). The CDR3 length is 16 residues. Trimming left V 2 bases short and J 1 base short, with 12 bases between. The CDR3 region is CASSLIGAISNQPQHF. DNA for the CDR3: TGTGCCAGCAGTTTAATTGGGGCGATCAGCAATCAGCCCCAGCATTTT.

V and J are TRBV5-1 and TRBJ2-5; 13 bases fit TRBD2. CDR3 size: 16 residues. V lost 2 bases, J lost 5 bases, and 6 bases stayed unmatched. Per the germline V gene, CDR1 is SGHRS and CDR2 is YFSETQ. This CDR3 reads CASSFGTSGNWETQYF. CDR3 DNA sequence: TGCGCCAGCAGCTTTGGGACTAGCGGGAATTGGGAGACCCAGTACTTC. Full variable domain (missing parts from reference TRBV5-1 and TRBJ2-5): KAGVTQTPRYLIKTRGQQVTLSCSPISGHRSVSWYQQTPGQGLQFLFEYFSETQRNKGNFPGRFSGRQFSNSRSEMNVSTLELGDSALYLCASSFGTSGNWETQYFGPGTRLLVL.

The chain recombines TRBV7-9 with TRBJ1-2, with TRBD1 matching over 7 bases. Germline values: CDR1 SEHNR, CDR2 FQNEAQ (reference sequence). The CDR3 is 15 amino acids. V dropped 0 bases and J dropped 7; count of bases not matched to a gene: 8. The CDR3 region is CASSLAEVGGRGYTF. CDR3 bases: TGTGCCAGCAGCTTAGCGGAGGTAGGGGGCCGTGGCTACACCTTC.

The chain uses TRBV7-2 and TRBJ2-1; a possible D gene is TRBD2 (6 bases). Germline loops: CDR1 SGHTA, CDR2 FQGNSA. The CDR3 is 15 residues long. Trimming took off 5 bases at V and 5 bases at J, with 16 bases between the two ends. CDR3 residues: CASSRERVLHNEQFF. CDR3 sequence (DNA): TGTGCCAGCAGCCGCGAGCGGGTACTTCACAATGAGCAGTTCTTC.

V is TRBV6-5 and J is TRBJ1-5, with TRBD1 matching 9 bases. The CDR3 is made up of 16 amino acids. Germline CDR1 and CDR2: MNHEY and SVGAGI. V was pared by 0 bases and J by 4 bases, with 4 bases of the junction left unmatched. The CDR3 loop reads CASSYSNRGRNQPQHF. The CDR3 DNA follows: TGTGCCAGCAGTTACTCGAACAGGGGGCGGAATCAGCCCCAGCATTTT.

The chain joins TRBV5-1 to TRBJ2-7; 7 bases are a match to TRBD2. V lost 7 bases, J lost 2 bases, and 9 bases stayed unmatched. This CDR3 spans 14 amino acids. Germline-derived CDR1 and CDR2 are SGHRS and YFSETQ. CDR3 loop: CASVRGVQTYEQYF. The CDR3 DNA reads TGCGCCAGCGTCCGGGGGGTGCAGACCTACGAGCAGTACTTC.

This clone was detected only once. The same CDR3 is also encoded by other DNA sequences in this sample. The gene calls are TRBV5-1 and TRBJ2-5; TRBD2 matches 9 bases. The V segment lost 3 bases and the J segment 5 bases; nucleotides outside the gene matches: 8. The CDR3 spans 15 residues. Germline lookup yields CDR1 SGHRS and CDR2 YFSETQ. The CDR3 bases are TGCGCCAGCAGCTCTGCGGGGGGGCGGGAGGAGACCCAGTACTTC. Residues: CASSSAGGREETQYF.

The rearrangement links TRBV28 to TRBJ2-7; 7 bases fit TRBD1. V gave up 6 bases and J gave up 2 bases; unmatched junction bases: 7. The CDR3 has 14 amino acids. In germline, CDR1 is MDHEN, CDR2 SYDVKM. The CDR3 bases are TGTGCCAGCAGGCCCGGGACAGCTACCTACGAGCAGTACTTC. It is translated as CASRPGTATYEQYF.